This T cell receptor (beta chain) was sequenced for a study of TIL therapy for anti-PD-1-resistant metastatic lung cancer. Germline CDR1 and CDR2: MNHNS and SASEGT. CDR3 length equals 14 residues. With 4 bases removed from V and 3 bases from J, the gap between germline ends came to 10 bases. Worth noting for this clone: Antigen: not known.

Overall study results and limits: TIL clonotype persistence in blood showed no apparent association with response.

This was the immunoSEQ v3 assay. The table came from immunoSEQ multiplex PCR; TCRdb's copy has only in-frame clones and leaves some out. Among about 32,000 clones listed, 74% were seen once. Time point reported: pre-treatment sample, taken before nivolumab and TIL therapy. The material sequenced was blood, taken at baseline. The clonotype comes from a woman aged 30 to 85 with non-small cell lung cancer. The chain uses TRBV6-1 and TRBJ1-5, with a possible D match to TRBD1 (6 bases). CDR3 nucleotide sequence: TGTGCCAGCAGTGTTGGACAGAACAATCAGCCCCAGCATTTT. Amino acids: CASSVGQNNQPQHF.